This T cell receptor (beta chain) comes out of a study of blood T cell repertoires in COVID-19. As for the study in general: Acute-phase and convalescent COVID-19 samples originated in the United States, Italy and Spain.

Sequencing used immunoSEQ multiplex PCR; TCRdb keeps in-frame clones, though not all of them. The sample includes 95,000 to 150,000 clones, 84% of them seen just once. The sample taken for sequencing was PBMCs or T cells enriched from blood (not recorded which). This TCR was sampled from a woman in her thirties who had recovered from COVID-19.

Here the CDR3 reads CASSPRTSGRAGYNEQFF. CDR3 DNA: TGTGCCAGCAGCCCGCGGACTAGCGGGAGGGCCGGCTACAATGAGCAGTTCTTC. The chain recombines TRBV5-5 with TRBJ2-1; 15 nucleotides match TRBD2. The germline gives CDR1 SGHKS, CDR2 YYEKEE (reference sequence). V dropped 4 bases and J dropped 3; count of bases not matched to a gene: 8. The length of the CDR3 is 18 residues.